This T cell receptor beta chain comes out of a study of beta chain features in type 1 diabetes. Notes on the study in general: Shorter TCRB CDR3s, moderately but significantly so, marked every one of the four CD4+ subsets in Type 1 diabetes patients. At VDJ recombination sites, type 1 diabetes patients had fewer insertions and more deleted nucleotides. Among patients, naive, central memory and Treg TCRB repertoires appeared more similar than among healthy donors. Whether HLA type influences TCRB rearrangement remained unresolved here.

Sequencing targeted expressed TCRB transcripts, as all isolated RNA had been reverse transcribed. Method: immunoSEQ multiplex PCR; TCRdb's copy keeps in-frame clones and lacks some. The sample shows over 150,000 clones, roughly 8% of them seen only once. This clone appeared a few times. Antigen unknown. Researchers reported sorting CD4+ naive, central memory, regulatory and stem cell-like memory cells via CD45RO/CCR7/CD25/CD127/CD95/CD27. V lost 6 bases to trimming and J lost 1 base, with 13 bases between them. This CDR3 is built from 15 residues. Germline assignment: CDR1 MNHEY and CDR2 SMNVEV (reference sequence).

The sequenced material came from central memory CD4+ T cells from blood. This chain connects TRBV27 to TRBJ1-5; D is ambiguous. The receptor was isolated from a woman aged 18-29 years with type 1 diabetes. The CDR3 region is CASSAGSGSNQPQHF. CDR3 sequence (DNA): TGTGCCAGCAGCGCGGGTTCTGGGAGCAATCAGCCCCAGCATTTT.